This T cell receptor beta chain was observed in a study of OX40 agonist ivuxolimab in advanced cancers. Study context: Patients with prior anti-PD-1, anti-PD-L1 or anti-CTLA-4 therapy were eligible; roughly 41% had some. Two cutaneous melanoma patients and one hepatocellular carcinoma patient, three in all, had partial responses.

Overall study findings and caveats: CD4+ and CD8+ blood T cells expanded clonally by week 6 at 0.1 to 3.0 mg/kg.

The CDR3 extends over 18 amino acids. Some clones are missing from TCRdb's copy, which holds only in-frame ones; the method was immunoSEQ multiplex PCR. This sample has 80,000 to 100,000 clones; roughly 87% occur once, and the top ten carry roughly 1.6%. Comment on this clone: Its specificity is unknown.

The sequence was collected from an adult with an advanced solid tumor such as melanoma, head and neck, liver or kidney cancer. Material: CD4+ or CD8+ T cells sorted from blood, obtained in a trial of the OX40 agonist ivuxolimab. This sequence joins TRBV21-1 and TRBJ2-7; the table's D call of TRBD2 was not tested on the DNA. TRBV21-1 is a pseudogene. This CDR3 is CASSKEVGEAGHSYEQYF. CDR3 in DNA: TGTGCCAGCAGCAAAGAAGTCGGGGAGGCGGGGCACTCCTACGAGCAGTACTTC.